These 27 T cell receptor beta chains share one sample of origin, sequenced in a study of cytomegalovirus exposure and HLA in healthy donors. The method was immunoSEQ multiplex PCR; TCRdb's version includes in-frame clones alone and lacks a portion of them. This table has 300,000 to 450,000 clones, roughly 89% appearing once. What was sequenced was PBMCs. The receptors here all came from a woman aged 18-29 years in good health and CMV-seronegative.

CDR3 sequence (DNA): TGCGCCAGCAGCGCGATACCTAGCACAGATACGCAGTATTTT. Protein sequence: CASSAIPSTDTQYF. This chain uses TRBV5-1 with TRBJ2-3, with D hard to call. Per germline, CDR1 SGHRS and CDR2 YFSETQ. The CDR3 has 14 amino acids. Trimming took 4 bases from V and 0 from J, leaving 9 bases between them.

V usage is TRBV7-3 and J usage is TRBJ2-3; the match to TRBD1 covers 7 bases. This CDR3 contains 12 residues. Germline V lookup: CDR1 SGHTA, CDR2 FQGTGA. Trimming removed 5 bases from V and 6 bases from J; junction bases left unmatched: 2. The DNA of the CDR3 is TGTGCCAGCAGCCCGACAGGGGATACGCAGTATTTT. This translates into CASSPTGDTQYF. Full variable domain (missing parts from reference TRBV7-3 and TRBJ2-3): GAGVSQTPSNKVTEKGKYVELRCDPISGHTALYWYRQSLGQGPEFLIYFQGTGAADDSGLPNDRFFAVRPEGSVSTLKIQRTERGDSAVYLCASSPTGDTQYFGPGTRLTVL.

This chain connects TRBV5-4 to TRBJ1-6, with no clear D. There are 16 residues in the CDR3. The germline V and J ends were trimmed by 1 base and 6 bases, with 14 bases remaining between them. Germline-derived CDR1 and CDR2 are SGHNT and YYREEE (reference sequence). The CDR3 DNA reads TGTGCCAGCAGCTTGAAGGAGGGCGGTTTTAATTCACCCCTCCACTTT. Translating it yields CASSLKEGGFNSPLHF.

The DNA of the CDR3 is TGCGCCAGCAGCTTAGCGGGGGGGAGAGGCTACAATGAGCAGTTCTTC. It encodes CASSLAGGRGYNEQFF. The rearrangement links TRBV5-1 to TRBJ2-1; 10 bases are shared with TRBD2. Germline CDR1 reads SGHRS; CDR2 reads YFSETQ. This CDR3 region has 16 residues. V shed 2 bases and J 3 bases; nucleotides not matched to a gene: 5.

The chain is built from TRBV6-5 and TRBJ1-6; D is unresolved. V was trimmed by 5 bases and J by 7 bases, leaving 6 bases between them. Germline V gives CDR1 MNHEY, CDR2 SVGAGI. The CDR3 totals 12 residues. Here the CDR3 DNA reads TGTGCCAGCAGTCCACGGAATTCACCCCTCCACTTT. Translation gives CASSPRNSPLHF.

The chain is built from TRBV6-5 and TRBJ1-1; 7 nucleotides line up with TRBD1. This CDR3 is built from 14 residues. J lost 11 bases, V lost 0 bases, and 9 bases had no gene match. CDR1 is MNHEY, CDR2 SVGAGI, per germline. The chain's CDR3 is CASSYSRTGVDAFF. The CDR3 DNA reads as TGTGCCAGCAGTTACTCCCGAACAGGGGTGGACGCTTTCTTT.

This chain uses TRBV27 with TRBJ2-3, with D tentatively TRBD2 (5 bases). Germline values: CDR1 MNHEY, CDR2 SMNVEV (reference sequence). The CDR3 has 13 residues. Trimming took off 6 bases at V and 4 bases at J, with 11 bases between the two ends. CDR3 loop: CASSLRRSDTQYF. As DNA, the CDR3 is TGTGCCAGCAGCTTAAGGAGGTCAGATACGCAGTATTTT.

The rearrangement uses TRBV7-9 and TRBJ1-5; 10 nucleotides agree with TRBD1. Germline CDR1 SEHNR, CDR2 FQNEAQ (reference sequence). The ends lost 5 bases at V and 0 bases at J; junction bases unmatched: 10. The CDR3 sequence is 18 residues long. CDR3 bases: TGTGCCAGCAGCCCCCTCGGGACAGGGGAATATAGCAATCAGCCCCAGCATTTT. This gives the protein CASSPLGTGEYSNQPQHF.

This clone was found once. The chain uses TRBV6-4 and TRBJ2-1; 8 nucleotides match TRBD2. The germline V gene encodes CDR1 MRHNA and CDR2 SNTAGT. The CDR3 length is 15 residues. The V segment lost 2 bases and the J segment 1 base; nucleotides outside the gene matches: 1. The DNA of the CDR3 is TGTGCCAGCAGTGACCGGGAGGGATCCTACAATGAGCAGTTCTTC. Translated: CASSDREGSYNEQFF.

The gene calls are TRBV6-5 and TRBJ1-1, with TRBD1 matching over 7 bases. The CDR3 spans 15 residues. Germline CDR1 reads MNHEY; CDR2 reads SVGAGI. Trimming cost V 4 bases and J 5 bases; bases outside gene matches: 10. The CDR3 DNA reads TGTGCCAGCAGTTTTTACCGGACAGGTAATACTGAAGCTTTCTTT. Its protein is CASSFYRTGNTEAFF.

The chain uses TRBV4-2 and TRBJ2-5; TRBD1 aligns across 7 bases. Germline V CDR1 and CDR2: LGHNA, YNFKEQ. The CDR3 extends over 15 amino acids. V lost 0 bases to trimming and J lost 2 bases; unmatched junction nucleotides: 3. CDR3 nucleotide sequence: TGTGCCAGCAGCCAAGAGACAGGGAATCAAGAGACCCAGTACTTC. Translation gives CASSQETGNQETQYF.

This chain uses TRBV7-6 with TRBJ2-6; 7 nucleotides agree with TRBD1. Per the germline V gene, CDR1 is SGHVS and CDR2 is FNYEAQ. This CDR3 region has 19 residues. V lost 5 bases and J lost 0; bases outside the gene matches: 13. CDR3 loop: CASSPQRGQGVSGANVLTF. The CDR3, as DNA: TGTGCCAGCAGCCCTCAGAGGGGTCAGGGGGTCTCTGGGGCCAACGTCCTGACTTTC.

This clone was seen once. CDR3 protein: CASSITLKGARTEAFF. CDR3 nucleotide sequence: TGTGCCAGTAGTATAACCTTAAAGGGGGCGAGGACTGAAGCTTTCTTT. The rearrangement links TRBV19 to TRBJ1-1; 7 nucleotides agree with TRBD1. Unmatched junction bases numbered 11, after V lost 2 bases and J lost 5 bases. Per the germline V gene, CDR1 is LNHDA and CDR2 is SQIVND (reference sequence). The CDR3 is 16 amino acids.

As regards this clone: Other nucleotide sequences from this sample produce the same CDR3. The chain couples TRBV19 to TRBJ2-7, with 10 positions matching TRBD1. V was clipped by 6 bases and J by 4 bases; unmatched bases: 6. This CDR3 region has 14 residues. CDR1 is LNHDA and CDR2 is SQIVND in the germline V gene (reference sequence). CDR3 in amino acids: CASSPGTGAYEQYF. The CDR3 nucleotides read TGTGCCAGTAGCCCCGGGACAGGGGCATACGAGCAGTACTTC.

This chain links TRBV6-5 with TRBJ1-2, with TRBD1 identical over 10 bases. Germline lookup yields CDR1 MNHEY and CDR2 SVGAGI. The trim removed 5 bases at V and 3 bases at J, leaving 3 bases unmatched. The CDR3 runs to 14 residues. The CDR3 reads CASSRTGGDYGYTF. The CDR3 DNA reads as TGTGCCAGCAGTAGGACAGGGGGGGACTATGGCTACACCTTC.

CDR3 amino acids: CASSLGNTGGRTDTQYF. CDR3 nucleotide sequence: TGCGCCAGCAGCTTGGGAAACACAGGGGGGAGGACAGATACGCAGTATTTT. The chain combines TRBV5-1 with TRBJ2-3; 8 nucleotides match TRBD1. V trimming: 0 bases; J trimming: 3 bases; junction bases outside the gene matches: 9. Germline V gene sequence: CDR1 SGHRS, CDR2 YFSETQ. The length of the CDR3 is 17 residues.

The genes are TRBV12-5 and TRBJ1-1; D might be TRBD1 (5 bases). The CDR3 is 12 amino acids. The V and J ends lost 4 bases and 6 bases respectively, with 9 bases between them. The germline CDR1 and CDR2 sequences are LGHNT and FRNRAP. The CDR3 nucleotides read TGTGCTAGTGGTTGGGGGGGTCCTGAAGCTTTCTTT. Its translation: CASGWGGPEAFF.

The rearrangement uses TRBV5-8 and TRBJ2-5; weak D call: TRBD2 (6 bases). Trimming took 3 bases from V and 7 from J, leaving 13 bases between them. This CDR3 is built from 13 residues. In germline, CDR1 is SGHTS, CDR2 YDEGEE. The CDR3 coding sequence is TGTGCCAGCAGCTCCGCGGGACTCCTGACCCAGTACTTC. This encodes CASSSAGLLTQYF.

This rearrangement joins TRBV19 to TRBJ2-2; 14 bases fit TRBD2. CDR3 size: 17 residues. J gave up 5 bases and V 6 bases, and 8 bases lay outside the gene matches. Germline V gives CDR1 LNHDA, CDR2 SQIVND (reference sequence). CDR3 loop: CASRFGTSGSRTGELFF. In DNA form, the CDR3 reads TGTGCCAGTAGATTCGGGACTAGCGGGAGTCGGACCGGGGAGCTGTTTTTT.

The V call is TRBV25-1, the J call TRBJ1-1; 10 bases are shared with TRBD1. Germline CDR1 MGHDK, CDR2 SYGVNS. The CDR3 spans 16 residues. V was clipped by 4 bases and J by 2 bases; unmatched bases: 7. CDR3 in DNA: TGTGCCAGCAGTGCACGAGAGACAGGGGGCAACACTGAAGCTTTCTTT. It yields the protein CASSARETGGNTEAFF.

The chain links TRBV19 to TRBJ1-1; D possibly corresponds to TRBD1 (6 bases). The germline CDR1 and CDR2 sequences are LNHDA and SQIVND (reference sequence). This CDR3 has 15 residues. V lost 5 bases, J lost 0 bases, and 13 bases lay in between. DNA of the CDR3: TGTGCCAGTAGTTTCCGGACAGAGATGAACACTGAAGCTTTCTTT. Protein sequence: CASSFRTEMNTEAFF.

The chain uses TRBV5-6 and TRBJ1-1, with 7 positions matching TRBD1. CDR1 is SGHDT and CDR2 is YYEEEE in the germline V gene. The length of the CDR3 is 15 residues. Trimming at V came to 0 bases and at J to 8 bases, leaving 10 bases not matched to a gene. The CDR3 DNA sequence: TGTGCCAGCAGCTTGGGAAGGACAGGAGGTGGAGAAGCTTTCTTT. This sequence encodes CASSLGRTGGGEAFF.

The rearrangement uses TRBV9 and TRBJ2-1, with TRBD2 identical over 10 bases. The trim removed 3 bases at V and 5 bases at J, leaving 8 bases unmatched. In germline, CDR1 is SGDLS, CDR2 YYNGEE. There are 16 residues in the CDR3. Here the CDR3 reads CASSAQSGLANNEQFF. The DNA of the CDR3 is TGTGCCAGCAGCGCACAATCGGGACTAGCGAACAATGAGCAGTTCTTC.

The chain links TRBV19 to TRBJ1-3; tentative D call: TRBD1 (5 bases). Germline V lookup: CDR1 LNHDA, CDR2 SQIVND (reference sequence). The CDR3 is 15 amino acids. V lost 6 bases and J 5 bases, leaving 17 bases between the germline ends. The CDR3 nucleotides read TGTGCCAGTAGGCCACCGGACATCCGCCGAAACACCATATATTTT. Protein product: CASRPPDIRRNTIYF. The entire variable domain, with the rest obtained from reference TRBV19 and TRBJ1-3, is as follows: DGGITQSPKYLFRKEGQNVTLSCEQNLNHDAMYWYRQDPGQGLRLIYYSQIVNDFQKGDIAEGYSVSREKKESFPLTVTSAQKNPTAFYLCASRPPDIRRNTIYFGEGSWLTVV.

The chain uses TRBV19 and TRBJ2-1; D is possibly TRBD2 (6 bases). The CDR3 runs to 15 residues. V was cut by 3 bases and J by 4 bases, with 13 bases left in between. CDR1 is LNHDA and CDR2 is SQIVND in the germline V gene (reference sequence). The CDR3 DNA reads as TGTGCCAGTAGTATGAATCTAGCGATATACAATGAGCAGTTCTTC. Encoded protein: CASSMNLAIYNEQFF. Combining the CDR3 with reference TRBV19 and TRBJ2-1 gives the whole variable domain DGGITQSPKYLFRKEGQNVTLSCEQNLNHDAMYWYRQDPGQGLRLIYYSQIVNDFQKGDIAEGYSVSREKKESFPLTVTSAQKNPTAFYLCASSMNLAIYNEQFFGPGTRLTVL.

The chain is built from TRBV7-9 and TRBJ1-4; no clear D gene. V lost 0 bases and J lost 3, with 5 bases in between. CDR3 size: 14 residues. The germline CDR1 and CDR2 sequences are SEHNR and FQNEAQ (reference sequence). CDR3 residues: CASSLAGSNEKLFF. The DNA for the CDR3 is TGTGCCAGCAGCTTAGCCGGGTCTAATGAAAAACTGTTTTTT.

This chain links TRBV5-1 with TRBJ2-4; 8 bases fit TRBD2. V was clipped by 5 bases and J by 0 bases; unmatched bases: 10. CDR3 length: 17 residues. Germline V gene sequence: CDR1 SGHRS, CDR2 YFSETQ. CDR3 sequence reads: CASSPGGTPLAKNIQYF. DNA of the CDR3: TGCGCCAGCAGTCCGGGGGGGACGCCACTAGCCAAAAACATTCAGTACTTC.